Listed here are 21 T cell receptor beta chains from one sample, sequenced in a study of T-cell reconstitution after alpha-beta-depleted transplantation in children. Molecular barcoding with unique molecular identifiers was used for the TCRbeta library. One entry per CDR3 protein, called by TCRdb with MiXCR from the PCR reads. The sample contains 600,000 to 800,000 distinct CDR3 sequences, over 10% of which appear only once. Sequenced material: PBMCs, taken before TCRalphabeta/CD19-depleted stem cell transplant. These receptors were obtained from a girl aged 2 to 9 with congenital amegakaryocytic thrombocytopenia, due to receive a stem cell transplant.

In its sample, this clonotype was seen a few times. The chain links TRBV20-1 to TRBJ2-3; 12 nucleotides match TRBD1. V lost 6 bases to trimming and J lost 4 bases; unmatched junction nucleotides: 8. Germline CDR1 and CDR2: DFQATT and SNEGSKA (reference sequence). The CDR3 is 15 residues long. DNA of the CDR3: TGCAGTGCGCTTAGGGGACAGGGGGCTCCAGATACGCAGTATTTT. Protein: CSALRGQGAPDTQYF.

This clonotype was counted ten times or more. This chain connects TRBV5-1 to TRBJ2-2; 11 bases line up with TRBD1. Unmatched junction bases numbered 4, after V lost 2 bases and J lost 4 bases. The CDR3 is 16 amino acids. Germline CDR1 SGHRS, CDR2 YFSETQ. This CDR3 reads CASSFSGTGGTGELFF. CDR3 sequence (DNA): TGCGCCAGCAGCTTCTCCGGGACAGGGGGCACCGGGGAGCTGTTTTTT.

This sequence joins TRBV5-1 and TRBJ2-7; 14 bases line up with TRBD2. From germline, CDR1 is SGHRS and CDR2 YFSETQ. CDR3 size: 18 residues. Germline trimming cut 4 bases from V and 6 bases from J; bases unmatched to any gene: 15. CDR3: CASSPGTSGSPSLLEQYF. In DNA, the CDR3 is TGCGCCAGCAGCCCCGGGACTAGCGGGAGTCCATCTCTTCTCGAGCAGTACTTC.

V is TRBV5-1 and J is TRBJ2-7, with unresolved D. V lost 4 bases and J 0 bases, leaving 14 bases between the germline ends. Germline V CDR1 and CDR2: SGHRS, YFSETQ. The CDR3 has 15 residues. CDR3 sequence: CASSREGRSSYEQYF. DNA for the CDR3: TGCGCCAGCAGCAGGGAAGGCAGAAGCTCCTACGAGCAGTACTTC.

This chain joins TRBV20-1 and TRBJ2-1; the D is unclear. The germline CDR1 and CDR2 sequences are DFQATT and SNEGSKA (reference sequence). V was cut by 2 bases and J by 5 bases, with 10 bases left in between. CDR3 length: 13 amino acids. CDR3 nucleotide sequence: TGCAGTGCTAGAAAACCGGTGAACAATGAGCAGTTCTTC. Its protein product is CSARKPVNNEQFF.

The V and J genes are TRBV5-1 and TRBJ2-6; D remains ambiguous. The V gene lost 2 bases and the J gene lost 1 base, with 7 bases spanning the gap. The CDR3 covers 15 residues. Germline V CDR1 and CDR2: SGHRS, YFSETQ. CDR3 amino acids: CASSFGPSGANVLTF. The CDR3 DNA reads TGCGCCAGCAGCTTCGGTCCATCTGGGGCCAACGTCCTGACTTTC. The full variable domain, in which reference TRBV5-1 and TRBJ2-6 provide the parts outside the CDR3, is KAGVTQTPRYLIKTRGQQVTLSCSPISGHRSVSWYQQTPGQGLQFLFEYFSETQRNKGNFPGRFSGRQFSNSRSEMNVSTLELGDSALYLCASSFGPSGANVLTFGAGSRLTVL.

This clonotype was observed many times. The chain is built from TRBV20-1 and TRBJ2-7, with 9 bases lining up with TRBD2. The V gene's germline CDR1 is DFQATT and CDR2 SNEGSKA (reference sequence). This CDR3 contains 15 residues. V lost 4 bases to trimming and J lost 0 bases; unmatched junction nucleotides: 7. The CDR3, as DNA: TGCAGTGCTACCGAAAGTAGCGGGAGCTCCTACGAGCAGTACTTC. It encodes CSATESSGSSYEQYF.

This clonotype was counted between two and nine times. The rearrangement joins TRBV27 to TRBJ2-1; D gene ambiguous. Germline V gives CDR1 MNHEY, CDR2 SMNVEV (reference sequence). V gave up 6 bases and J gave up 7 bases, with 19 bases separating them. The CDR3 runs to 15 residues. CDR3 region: CASSLGWGNGNEQFF. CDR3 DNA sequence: TGTGCCAGCAGCCTCGGGTGGGGAAATGGAAATGAGCAGTTCTTC.

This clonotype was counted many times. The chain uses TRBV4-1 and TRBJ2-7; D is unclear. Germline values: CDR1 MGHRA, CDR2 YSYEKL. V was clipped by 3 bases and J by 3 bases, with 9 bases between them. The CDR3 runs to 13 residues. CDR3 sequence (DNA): TGCGCCAGCAGCCACCTCGACCGCTACGAGCAGTACTTC. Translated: CASSHLDRYEQYF.

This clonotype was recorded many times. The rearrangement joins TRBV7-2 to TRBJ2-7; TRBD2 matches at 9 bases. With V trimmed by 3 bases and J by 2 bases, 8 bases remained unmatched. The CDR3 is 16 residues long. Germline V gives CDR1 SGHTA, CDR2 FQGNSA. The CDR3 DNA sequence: TGTGCCAGCAGCTTTCGGGCGGGAGGGGTCACCTACGAGCAGTACTTC. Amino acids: CASSFRAGGVTYEQYF.

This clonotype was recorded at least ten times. CDR3 loop: CASKDIVGTGEFF. The CDR3 DNA is TGCGCCAGCAAAGATATCGTCGGGACAGGGGAGTTCTTC. This rearrangement joins TRBV5-1 to TRBJ2-1; 10 positions agree with TRBD1. Germline V gene lookup returns CDR1 SGHRS and CDR2 YFSETQ. The V gene end was trimmed by 6 bases and the J gene end by 14 bases; junction bases not matched to a gene: 11. This CDR3 spans 13 amino acids.

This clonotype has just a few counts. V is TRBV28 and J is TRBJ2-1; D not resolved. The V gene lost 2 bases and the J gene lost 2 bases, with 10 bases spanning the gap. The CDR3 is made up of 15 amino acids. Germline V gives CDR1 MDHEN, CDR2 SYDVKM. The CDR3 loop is CASSLTVKAYNEQFF. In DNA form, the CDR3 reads TGTGCCAGCAGTTTAACGGTCAAAGCCTACAATGAGCAGTTCTTC.

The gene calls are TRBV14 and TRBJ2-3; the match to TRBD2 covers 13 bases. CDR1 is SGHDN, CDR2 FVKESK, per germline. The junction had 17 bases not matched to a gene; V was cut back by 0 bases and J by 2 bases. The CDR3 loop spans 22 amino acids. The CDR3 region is CASSQDRGLAGVCFPHTDTQYF. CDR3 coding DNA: TGTGCCAGCAGCCAAGATCGCGGACTAGCGGGAGTTTGTTTCCCACACACAGATACGCAGTATTTT.

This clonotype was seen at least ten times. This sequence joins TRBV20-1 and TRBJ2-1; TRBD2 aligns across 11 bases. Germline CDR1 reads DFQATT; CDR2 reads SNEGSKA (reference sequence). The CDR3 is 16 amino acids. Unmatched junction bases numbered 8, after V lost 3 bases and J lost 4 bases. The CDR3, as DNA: TGCAGTGCTAGGGGACTAGCGGACCCGCGGTACAATGAGCAGTTCTTC. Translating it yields CSARGLADPRYNEQFF.

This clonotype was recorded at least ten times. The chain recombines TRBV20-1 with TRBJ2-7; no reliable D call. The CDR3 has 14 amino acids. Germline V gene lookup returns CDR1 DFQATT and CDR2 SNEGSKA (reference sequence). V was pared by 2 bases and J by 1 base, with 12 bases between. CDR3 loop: CSARSVIGSYEQYF. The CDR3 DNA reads TGCAGTGCTAGAAGCGTCATAGGGTCCTACGAGCAGTACTTC.

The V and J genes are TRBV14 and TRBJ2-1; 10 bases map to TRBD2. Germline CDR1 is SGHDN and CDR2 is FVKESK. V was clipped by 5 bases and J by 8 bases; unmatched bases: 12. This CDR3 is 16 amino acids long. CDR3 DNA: TGTGCCAGCAGCGAACTAGCGGGATCCCCGACCCATGAGCAGTTCTTC. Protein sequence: CASSELAGSPTHEQFF.

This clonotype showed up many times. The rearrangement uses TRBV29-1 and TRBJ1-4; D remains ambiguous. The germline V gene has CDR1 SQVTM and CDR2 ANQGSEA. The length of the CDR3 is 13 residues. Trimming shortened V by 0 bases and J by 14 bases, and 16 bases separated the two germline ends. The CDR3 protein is CSVEDPPIIELFF. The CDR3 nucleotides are TGCAGCGTTGAAGATCCCCCCATCATTGAGCTGTTTTTT. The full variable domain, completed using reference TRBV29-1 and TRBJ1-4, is SAVISQKPSRDICQRGTSLTIQCQVDSQVTMMFWYRQQPGQSLTLIATANQGSEATYESGFVIDKFPISRPNLTFSTLTVSNMSPEDSSIYLCSVEDPPIIELFFGSGTQLSVL.

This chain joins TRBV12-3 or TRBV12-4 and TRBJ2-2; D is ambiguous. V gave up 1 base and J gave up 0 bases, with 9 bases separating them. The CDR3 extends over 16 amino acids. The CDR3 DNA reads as TGTGCCAGCAGTTTAGGGGCGGATACGAACACCGGGGAGCTGTTTTTT. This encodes CASSLGADTNTGELFF.

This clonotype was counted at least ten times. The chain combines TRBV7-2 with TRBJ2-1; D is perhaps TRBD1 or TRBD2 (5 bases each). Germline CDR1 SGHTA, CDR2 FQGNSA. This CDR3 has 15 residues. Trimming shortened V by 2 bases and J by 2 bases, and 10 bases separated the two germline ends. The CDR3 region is CASSLRDLAYNEQFF. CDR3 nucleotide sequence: TGTGCCAGCAGCTTAAGGGACCTAGCCTACAATGAGCAGTTCTTC.

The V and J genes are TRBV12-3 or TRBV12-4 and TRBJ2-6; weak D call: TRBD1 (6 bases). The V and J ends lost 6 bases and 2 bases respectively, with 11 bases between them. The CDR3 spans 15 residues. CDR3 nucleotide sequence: TGTGCCAGCAGGCCGCACAGGGCTGGGGCCAACGTCCTGACTTTC. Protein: CASRPHRAGANVLTF.

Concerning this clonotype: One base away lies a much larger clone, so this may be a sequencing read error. For the CDR3, the DNA is TGCTGTGCTAGCCCGGGACTAGCGGGAGACACCGGGGAGCTGTTTTTT. Translating it yields CCASPGLAGDTGELFF. V is TRBV20-1 and J is TRBJ2-2, with 14 nucleotides matching TRBD2. Germline V gives CDR1 DFQATT, CDR2 SNEGSKA (reference sequence). The CDR3 sequence is 16 residues long.